This section outlines one T cell receptor beta chain sequence together with its context. The CDR3 runs to 15 residues. Looked up from germline, CDR1 is SEHNR and CDR2 is FQNEAQ (reference sequence). V gave up 2 bases and J gave up 3 bases, with 12 bases separating them. TCRdb keeps only in-frame clones here, not all; method: immunoSEQ multiplex PCR. The profile shows approximately 57,000 clones, 88% of them singletons. After thawing and overnight rest, PBMC were stained with GMM-loaded CD1B tetramer, viability dye and anti-CD3 for sorting. C32 glucose monomycolate from Rhodococcus equi was loaded onto the CD1B tetramers. The sample belongs to a study of T cells in tuberculosis.

The sample comprised CD1b-GMM tetramer-negative cells sorted from PBMCs. The clonotype comes from an adult woman with latent tuberculosis. The chain is built from TRBV7-9 and TRBJ2-3, with D maybe TRBD1 (5 bases). CDR3 amino acids: CASSLSLGRTDTQYF. CDR3 DNA sequence: TGTGCCAGCAGCTTAAGTCTGGGGCGGACAGATACGCAGTATTTT.